This is a list of T cell receptor beta chains from one sample in a study of control samples from healthy donors and cancer patients. Profiling relied on immunoSEQ multiplex PCR, and the TCRdb table lists in-frame clones only, not all of them. In the table there are 150,000 to 200,000 clones, over 85% of which are singletons. The source material was blood. These receptor sequences come from a woman in her 40s in good health. CDR3s include the opening cysteine and the closing phenylalanine or tryptophan. A D gene is named only where the DNA matches it firmly. Some rows have no size entry. The others give once, few or many, or a class for an expanded clone.

V	D	size	J	DNA	CDR3
TRBV7-2	TRBD2	.	TRBJ2-7	TGTGCCAGCAGCTTCCCCGGACTAGCGGGAGGGGGTTCCTACGAGCAGTACTTC	CASSFPGLAGGGSYEQYF
TRBV6-2/TRBV6-3	.	.	TRBJ1-2	TGTGCCAGCAGTTACTCGGCGGAGGATGGCTACACCTTC	CASSYSAEDGYTF
TRBV5-4	.	few	TRBJ1-2	TGTGCCAGCAGCATAGGACAGAGCCCCTATGGCTACACCTTC	CASSIGQSPYGYTF
TRBV19	.	.	TRBJ1-6	TGTGCCAGTAGTAGGGAGAGATTGGCGTCACCCCTCCACTTT	CASSRERLASPLHF
TRBV19	.	once	TRBJ1-2	TGTGCCAGTAGTCCCGGACGGGACTTCTATGGCTACACCTTC	CASSPGRDFYGYTF
TRBV12-5	.	.	TRBJ1-6	TGTGCTAGTGGTTTGGTACCCGGGGGCGGTGGGCCCCTCCACTTT	CASGLVPGGGGPLHF
TRBV5-5	.	.	TRBJ2-7	TGTGCCAGCAGCTTCGATCAAGGAGGCTTCTACGAGCAGTACTTC	CASSFDQGGFYEQYF
TRBV10-3	TRBD2	.	TRBJ2-2	TGTGCCATCAGTGAACGGACTAGCGGGAGTACCGGGGAGCTGTTTTTT	CAISERTSGSTGELFF
TRBV19	TRBD1	.	TRBJ1-5	TGTGCCAGTAGTATCCCAGCAGGGGGCGGGGGTCAGCCCCAGCATTTT	CASSIPAGGGGQPQHF
TRBV7-2	.	once	TRBJ2-7	TGTGCCAGCAGGCAGGGGGGACGGTCCTACGAGCAGTACTTC	CASRQGGRSYEQYF
TRBV15	TRBD1	.	TRBJ1-6	TGTGCCACCAGCACACGCCTTCCGGGACAGGAGGTACCACCCCTCCACTTT	CATSTRLPGQEVPPLHF
TRBV7-8	TRBD1	.	TRBJ1-1	TGTGCCAGCAGCGGACAGGGCACTGAAGCTTTCTTT	CASSGQGTEAFF
TRBV29-1	.	.	TRBJ1-4	TGCAGCGTTGAAGGGGACGGATCAACTAATGAAAAACTGTTTTTT	CSVEGDGSTNEKLFF
TRBV12-3/TRBV12-4	.	.	TRBJ2-5	TGTGCCAGCAGTCCCGGGACGGGTGAGACCCAGTACTTC	CASSPGTGETQYF
TRBV19	.	.	TRBJ1-5	TGTGCCAGTGGGGACACATATAGCAATCAGCCCCAGCATTTT	CASGDTYSNQPQHF
TRBV9	.	.	TRBJ1-1	TGTGCCAGCAGCGACCCCCTAGAGGCTTTCTTT	CASSDPLEAFF
TRBV5-6	.	few	TRBJ1-1	TGTGCCAGCAGCTTGGAGACAGCGAACACTGAAGCTTTCTTT	CASSLETANTEAFF
TRBV5-1	TRBD2	.	TRBJ2-2	TGCGCCAGCAGCTTGGAGCTAGCGGGAGGGTTAACCGGGGAGCTGTTTTTT	CASSLELAGGLTGELFF
TRBV11-3	TRBD2	.	TRBJ2-3	TGTGCCAGCAGCTCCGGCACTAGCGGGCCCGACACAGATACGCAGTATTTT	CASSSGTSGPDTDTQYF
TRBV13	.	.	TRBJ2-7	TGTGCCAGCAGCTTTATGCCCAACGAGCAGTACTTC	CASSFMPNEQYF
TRBV9	.	.	TRBJ2-2	TGTGCCAGCAGCGTGGCAACCGGGGAGCTGTTTTTT	CASSVATGELFF
TRBV18	.	once	TRBJ2-5	TGTGCCAGCTCACCTGCGGGACAAATGTACCAAGAGACCCAGTACTTC	CASSPAGQMYQETQYF
TRBV7-9	.	.	TRBJ1-5	TGTGCCAGCAGCTTGGGGGGGAATAGCAATCAGCCCCAGCATTTT	CASSLGGNSNQPQHF
TRBV6-5	TRBD2	once	TRBJ2-5	TGTGCCAGCACAAGGACTAGCGGGTACCAAGAGACCCAGTACTTC	CASTRTSGYQETQYF
TRBV5-1	TRBD2	.	TRBJ2-7	TGCGCCAGCAGCTTGGCCCCGGGCGGGAGGTCTGCTGCGGCTGCCTACGAGCAGTACTTC	CASSLAPGGRSAAAAYEQYF
TRBV5-5	TRBD1	.	TRBJ2-7	TGTGCCAGCAGCCAACTACAGGGGGTTGCCTACGAGCAGTACTTC	CASSQLQGVAYEQYF
TRBV19	.	.	TRBJ1-4	TGTGCCAGTAGTATAAAGGGGGAAAAACTGTTTTTT	CASSIKGEKLFF
TRBV11-3	.	.	TRBJ1-5	TGTGCCAGCAGCTTAGATACAAGGTTCAATCAGCCCCAGCATTTT	CASSLDTRFNQPQHF
TRBV7-6	.	.	TRBJ1-2	TGTGCCAGCAGCTTGGGGGGTGCCTATGGCTACACCTTC	CASSLGGAYGYTF
TRBV4-3	.	.	TRBJ2-1	TGCGCCAGCAGCCAAGAGGCGAGCCTTACTCGAGACAATGAGCAGTTCTTC	CASSQEASLTRDNEQFF
TRBV14	TRBD1	.	TRBJ2-3	TGTGCCAGCAGCCACCTACAGGGGAAGGGGACAGATACGCAGTATTTT	CASSHLQGKGTDTQYF
TRBV5-4	.	.	TRBJ2-3	TGTGCCAGCAGCCAATACGGTAGTGCAGATACGCAGTATTTT	CASSQYGSADTQYF
TRBV4-1	.	.	TRBJ1-1	TGCGCCAGCAGCCAAGAACGGGGCCTGTCGAGGGGTGGTATCCCTGAAGCTTTCTTT	CASSQERGLSRGGIPEAFF
TRBV11-2	.	once	TRBJ1-1	TGTGCCAGCAGCTTAGAGACGGGTTACACTGAAGCTTTCTTT	CASSLETGYTEAFF
TRBV10-3	.	.	TRBJ2-7	TGTGCCATCAGTGACGGAGGGTACCACGAGCAGTACTTC	CAISDGGYHEQYF
TRBV3-1/TRBV3-2	TRBD1	.	TRBJ1-2	TGTGCCAGCAGCCAAAACCGGGACAGCTATGGCTACACCTTC	CASSQNRDSYGYTF
TRBV6-2/TRBV6-3	TRBD1	.	TRBJ1-2	TGTGCCAGCAGTCAAGGACAGGCTAACTATGGCTACACCTTC	CASSQGQANYGYTF
TRBV15	.	.	TRBJ1-1	TGTGCCACCAGAACAGGGTTTAGTGGGACTGAAGCTTTCTTT	CATRTGFSGTEAFF
TRBV4-3	.	.	TRBJ2-7	TGCGCCAGCAGCCAAGTCCAGGGAAACTACGAGCAGTACTTC	CASSQVQGNYEQYF
TRBV30	.	.	TRBJ1-5	TGTGCCTGGAGACAGCTCAATCAGCCCCAGCATTTT	CAWRQLNQPQHF
TRBV5-1	.	.	TRBJ1-1	TGCGCCAGCAGCACGGGGGCCCGGACTGAAGCTTTCTTT	CASSTGARTEAFF
TRBV5-8	TRBD1	.	TRBJ1-1	TGTGCCAGCAGCTGGGGGACAGGCCTTGAAGCTTTCTTT	CASSWGTGLEAFF
TRBV4-3	.	.	TRBJ2-2	TGCGCCAGCAGCCAAGTTGGGGGGAACACCGGGGAGCTGTTTTTT	CASSQVGGNTGELFF
TRBV19	.	.	TRBJ2-4	TGTGCCAGTAGTACATCGATCGGGAACATTCAGTACTTC	CASSTSIGNIQYF
TRBV15	.	.	TRBJ1-4	TGTGCCACCAGCAGAGTCGGCCAGTATAATGAAAAACTGTTTTTT	CATSRVGQYNEKLFF
TRBV4-3	.	.	TRBJ2-7	TGCGCCAGCAGCCTTGGAGACAGAGCCTACGAGCAGTACTTC	CASSLGDRAYEQYF
TRBV7-7	.	.	TRBJ2-2	TGTGCCAGCAGCCAGACCGCGAGCACCGGGGAGCTGTTTTTT	CASSQTASTGELFF
TRBV7-3	.	.	TRBJ1-1	TGTGCCAGCAGCTTCGGGACGGCGCCGAACACTGAAGCTTTCTTT	CASSFGTAPNTEAFF